The 14 T cell receptor beta chains in this list originate from one sample, sequenced in a study of OX40 agonist ivuxolimab in advanced cancers. Clones were sequenced by immunoSEQ multiplex PCR, and TCRdb holds only the in-frame ones, with some missing. The sample shows about 53,000 clones, approximately 92% of them seen only once. The sequences come from CD4+ or CD8+ T cells sorted from blood, collected in a trial of the OX40 agonist ivuxolimab. These receptors were obtained from an adult with an advanced solid tumor such as melanoma, head and neck, liver or kidney cancer.

The CDR3 reads CASSEPTSGGPNEQFF. DNA of the CDR3: TGCGCCAGCAGCGAACCGACTAGCGGGGGACCTAATGAGCAGTTCTTC. The gene calls are TRBV5-1 and TRBJ2-1; 12 nucleotides align to TRBD2. The trim removed 4 bases at V and 7 bases at J, leaving 9 bases unmatched. CDR1 is SGHRS, CDR2 YFSETQ, per germline. The CDR3 has 16 amino acids. The entire variable domain, with the rest obtained from reference TRBV5-1 and TRBJ2-1, is as follows: KAGVTQTPRYLIKTRGQQVTLSCSPISGHRSVSWYQQTPGQGLQFLFEYFSETQRNKGNFPGRFSGRQFSNSRSEMNVSTLELGDSALYLCASSEPTSGGPNEQFFGPGTRLTVL.

V gene TRBV7-3 combines with J gene TRBJ2-1, with 9 positions matching TRBD2. There are 16 residues in the CDR3. The germline V gene has CDR1 SGHTA and CDR2 FQGTGA. With 5 bases clipped from V and 7 bases from J, the junction kept 12 bases outside the gene matches. The CDR3: CASSPMAGGPLNEQFF. CDR3 sequence (DNA): TGTGCCAGCAGCCCCATGGCGGGAGGGCCTCTGAATGAGCAGTTCTTC.

The genes are TRBV28 and TRBJ1-4; D gene ambiguous. From germline, CDR1 is MDHEN and CDR2 SYDVKM. The CDR3 runs 13 residues. Trimming took off 10 bases at V and 0 bases at J, with 9 bases between the two ends. The CDR3 protein is CATLATTNEKLFF. CDR3 in DNA: TGTGCCACCTTAGCCACAACTAATGAAAAACTGTTTTTT.

The chain combines TRBV11-2 with TRBJ1-1; D is unresolved. The CDR3 contains 14 residues. Germline assignment: CDR1 SGHAT and CDR2 FQNNGV. Trimming shortened V by 2 bases and J by 1 base, and 8 bases separated the two germline ends. The CDR3, as DNA: TGTGCCAGCAGCTTAACAGCCGGGAACACTGAAGCTTTCTTT. Translating gives CASSLTAGNTEAFF. The whole variable domain, filled in from reference TRBV11-2 and TRBJ1-1, reads EAGVAQSPRYKIIEKRQSVAFWCNPISGHATLYWYQQILGQGPKLLIQFQNNGVVDDSQLPKDRFSAERLKGVDSTLKIQPAKLEDSAVYLCASSLTAGNTEAFFGQGTRLTVV.

The genes are TRBV15 and TRBJ2-7; D remains ambiguous. The CDR3 runs 15 residues. Germline CDR1 LNHNV, CDR2 YYDKDF (reference sequence). Trimming removed 0 bases from V and 7 bases from J, with 16 bases in between. CDR3 nucleotides: TGTGCCACCAGCAGAGATCGGAGCAATTCGGAAGAGCAGTACTTC. This translates into CATSRDRSNSEEQYF.

The chain combines TRBV7-9 with TRBJ2-5; D possibly corresponds to TRBD1 (6 bases). This CDR3 spans 14 amino acids. V was clipped by 3 bases and J by 2 bases, with 10 bases between them. Looked up from germline, CDR1 is SEHNR and CDR2 is FQNEAQ (reference sequence). The CDR3 coding sequence is TGTGCCAGCAGCTTCAGGGGAACTCAAGAGACCCAGTACTTC. Protein sequence: CASSFRGTQETQYF. Using reference TRBV7-9 and TRBJ2-5 for the parts outside the CDR3, the full variable domain is DTGVSQNPRHKITKRGQNVTFRCDPISEHNRLYWYRQTLGQGPEFLTYFQNEAQLEKSRLLSDRFSAERPKGSFSTLEIQRTEQGDSAMYLCASSFRGTQETQYFGPGTRLLVL.

The chain employs TRBV11-3 and TRBJ1-1; D is undetermined. CDR1 and CDR2 (germline): SGHNT, YENEEA. Trimming shortened V by 2 bases and J by 1 base, and 5 bases separated the two germline ends. The CDR3 totals 13 residues. The CDR3 sequence: CASSLSGNTEAFF. In DNA form, the CDR3 reads TGTGCCAGCAGCTTATCGGGGAACACTGAAGCTTTCTTT.

This clone came up a few times. The rearrangement joins TRBV11-2 to TRBJ2-6; D possibly corresponds to TRBD2 (6 bases). Trimming removed 5 bases from V and 5 bases from J, with 13 bases in between. The CDR3 is made up of 15 amino acids. Germline CDR1 and CDR2: SGHAT and FQNNGV. CDR3 DNA: TGTGCCAGCAGCCGCCTGGGGAGGAGGGCCAACGTCCTGACTTTC. This encodes CASSRLGRRANVLTF.

This clone was picked up one time. The chain has TRBV4-3 and TRBJ2-5, with 12 bases identical to TRBD1. The CDR3 length is 17 residues. Germline CDR1 is LGHNA and CDR2 is YSLEER. V gave up 5 bases and J gave up 5 bases; unmatched junction bases: 12. The CDR3, as DNA: TGCGCCAGCAGCGAGGGCCTTGGGACAGGGGGCCTCGAGACCCAGTACTTC. Translating it yields CASSEGLGTGGLETQYF.

This chain uses TRBV6-5 with TRBJ2-3; either TRBD1 or TRBD2 may supply D (5 bases each). This CDR3 region has 13 residues. V was cut by 5 bases and J by 9 bases, with 15 bases left in between. The germline CDR1 and CDR2 sequences are MNHEY and SVGAGI. CDR3 nucleotide sequence: TGTGCCAGCAGTCCCCTTATCGGGGCGACGCAGTATTTT. Encoded protein: CASSPLIGATQYF.

The V gene is TRBV7-9, the J gene TRBJ2-3; possible D gene TRBD2, 6 bases. Germline V gene lookup returns CDR1 SEHNR and CDR2 FQNEAQ (reference sequence). CDR3 length: 12 residues. The germline V and J ends were trimmed by 8 bases and 6 bases, with 12 bases remaining between them. The CDR3, as DNA: TGTGCCAGCGGAGGGTGGAGGGATACGCAGTATTTT. Protein: CASGGWRDTQYF. The variable domain in full, with the rest retrieved from reference TRBV7-9 and TRBJ2-3, is DTGVSQNPRHKITKRGQNVTFRCDPISEHNRLYWYRQTLGQGPEFLTYFQNEAQLEKSRLLSDRFSAERPKGSFSTLEIQRTEQGDSAMYLCASGGWRDTQYFGPGTRLTVL.

The chain carries TRBV7-8 and TRBJ2-1; D not resolved. This CDR3 contains 17 residues. V was clipped by 1 base and J by 4 bases, with 17 bases between them. The V gene's germline CDR1 is SGHVS and CDR2 FQNEAQ. The CDR3 nucleotides read TGTGCCAGCAGCTTAGGTCGTCTCGGTAAACCATACAATGAGCAGTTCTTC. Amino acids: CASSLGRLGKPYNEQFF.

This chain links TRBV5-4 with TRBJ1-3, with 8 bases matching TRBD1. Trimming took 0 bases from V and 0 from J; bases not matched to a gene: 2. CDR1 SGHNT and CDR2 YYREEE come from the germline V gene (reference sequence). The CDR3 spans 16 residues. CDR3 coding DNA: TGTGCCAGCAGCTTGGGGACAGGGAGCTCTGGAAACACCATATATTTT. It encodes CASSLGTGSSGNTIYF.

This chain connects TRBV5-8 to TRBJ1-5; no definite D call. Germline V gene lookup returns CDR1 SGHTS and CDR2 YDEGEE. This CDR3 comprises 14 residues. The germline V and J ends were trimmed by 0 bases and 7 bases, with 11 bases remaining between them. The CDR3: CASSLVGRAQPQHF. DNA for the CDR3: TGTGCCAGCAGCTTGGTCGGGCGGGCGCAGCCCCAGCATTTT.